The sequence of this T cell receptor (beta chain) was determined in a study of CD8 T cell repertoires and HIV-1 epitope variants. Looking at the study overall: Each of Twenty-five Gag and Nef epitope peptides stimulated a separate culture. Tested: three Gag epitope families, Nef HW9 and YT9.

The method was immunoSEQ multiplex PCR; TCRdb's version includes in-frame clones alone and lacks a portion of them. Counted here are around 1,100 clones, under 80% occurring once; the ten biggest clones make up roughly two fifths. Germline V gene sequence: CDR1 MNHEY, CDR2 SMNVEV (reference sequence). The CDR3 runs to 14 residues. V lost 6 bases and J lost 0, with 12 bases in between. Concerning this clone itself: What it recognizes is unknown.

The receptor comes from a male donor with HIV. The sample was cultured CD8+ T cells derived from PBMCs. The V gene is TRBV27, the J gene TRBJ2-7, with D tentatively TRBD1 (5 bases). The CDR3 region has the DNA TGTGCCAGCAGATCTACAGGAGACTCCTACGAGCAGTACTTC. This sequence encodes CASRSTGDSYEQYF.